One T cell receptor (beta chain) is described in this entry. This CDR3 has 17 amino acids. Germline V lookup: CDR1 GTSNPN, CDR2 SVGIG (reference sequence). This sample stems from a study of CXCR3-negative and CXCR3-positive naive CD8 T cells. 5' RACE that incorporated UMI labels was used to prepare the TRB cDNA libraries. TCRdb reprocessed the 5' RACE reads and keeps a single row for each CDR3 protein, giving no DNA. This sample's table reports about 48,000 distinct CDR3 sequences. The chain is built from TRBV30 and TRBJ2-2; TCRdb reports TRBD1, a call that lacks DNA to check it against. The sequence was obtained from a human donor in good health. Some clones in this sample may be carry-over from other donors' samples. Material for sequencing was memory CD8+ T cells from blood. The CDR3 reads CAWSGPGTGENTGELFF.